The 6 T cell receptor beta chains presented below share a single source sample, sequenced in a study of metastatic and nonmetastatic thyroid tumors. All patients were treatment-naive before thyroid surgery. TCRdb reprocessed the PCR reads via MiXCR. The sample consists of roughly 14,000 clones, 25% to 30% of them appearing once. The material sequenced was tumor tissue. These receptors all come from a male donor with papillary thyroid cancer or a benign thyroid nodule (not recorded which). Some clones in this sample may be carry-over from other donors' samples.

This clone was observed many times. V usage is TRBV4-1 and J usage is TRBJ1-5; 9 bases line up with TRBD1. V was clipped by 4 bases and J by 3 bases; unmatched bases: 7. In germline, CDR1 is MGHRA, CDR2 YSYEKL. CDR3 length equals 16 residues. CDR3 loop: CASSLTTGGFNQPQHF. DNA for the CDR3: TGCGCCAGCAGCCTAACAACAGGGGGCTTCAATCAGCCCCAGCATTTT.

This clone showed up many times. The V gene is TRBV20-1, the J gene TRBJ2-1, with D possibly being TRBD1 (5 bases). The CDR3 is 12 residues long. V was pared by 3 bases and J by 8 bases, with 11 bases between. The germline CDR1 and CDR2 sequences are DFQATT and SNEGSKA (reference sequence). The chain's CDR3 is CSARGPRDEQFF. The CDR3 nucleotides are TGCAGTGCTAGGGGGCCTCGCGATGAGCAGTTCTTC.

The V call is TRBV20-1, the J call TRBJ1-5, with D possibly matching TRBD1 (5 bases). From germline, CDR1 is DFQATT and CDR2 SNEGSKA (reference sequence). V lost 3 bases, J lost 2 bases, and 11 bases lay in between. CDR3 length equals 14 residues. The CDR3 DNA sequence: TGCAGTGCTAGTGTGGGGGGTCGCAATCAGCCCCAGCATTTT. It specifies CSASVGGRNQPQHF.

The V and J genes are TRBV5-1 and TRBJ1-1; D uncertain. Germline CDR1 SGHRS, CDR2 YFSETQ. The CDR3 loop spans 12 amino acids. The V gene lost 5 bases and the J gene lost 3 bases, with 8 bases spanning the gap. CDR3 DNA: TGCGCCAGCAGTACCGGACACACTGAAGCTTTCTTT. Amino acids: CASSTGHTEAFF.

By sample share, this clone is medium-sized. The rearrangement joins TRBV20-1 to TRBJ2-7; TRBD1 agrees at 9 bases. With 1 base clipped from V and 1 base from J, the junction kept 2 bases outside the gene matches. Germline assignment: CDR1 DFQATT and CDR2 SNEGSKA (reference sequence). The CDR3 is made up of 14 amino acids. CDR3 sequence (DNA): TGCAGTGCTAGAGGGACAGGGGCTTCCTACGAGCAGTACTTC. This gives the protein CSARGTGASYEQYF.

This clone was observed many times. The chain joins TRBV5-1 to TRBJ1-1; D call uncertain. Germline-derived CDR1 and CDR2 are SGHRS and YFSETQ. This CDR3 has 15 residues. Between the trimmed V and J ends, which lost 0 bases and 1 base, there was a span of 10 bases. The CDR3: CASSLVSGTNTEAFF. CDR3 coding DNA: TGCGCCAGCAGCTTGGTGTCGGGAACGAACACTGAAGCTTTCTTT.